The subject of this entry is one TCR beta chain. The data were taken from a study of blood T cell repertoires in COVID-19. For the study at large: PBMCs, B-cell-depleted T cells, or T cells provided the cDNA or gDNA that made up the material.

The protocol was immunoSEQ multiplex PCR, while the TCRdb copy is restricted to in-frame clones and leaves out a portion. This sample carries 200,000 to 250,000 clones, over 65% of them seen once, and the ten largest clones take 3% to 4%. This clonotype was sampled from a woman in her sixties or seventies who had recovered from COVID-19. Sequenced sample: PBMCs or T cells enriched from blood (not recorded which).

The CDR3 reads CASGFVKPLSDRNTEAFF. In DNA, the CDR3 is TGTGCTAGTGGTTTCGTTAAACCCCTCTCGGACAGGAACACTGAAGCTTTCTTT. The chain links TRBV12-5 to TRBJ1-1; possible D gene TRBD1, 6 bases. Trimming took 3 bases from V and 1 from J, leaving 21 bases between them. The germline gives CDR1 LGHNT, CDR2 FRNRAP. The CDR3 is made up of 18 amino acids.